This is a list of T cell receptor beta chains from one sample in a study of blood T cell repertoires in COVID-19. Some clones are missing from TCRdb's copy, which holds only in-frame ones; the method was immunoSEQ multiplex PCR. The table shows 150,000 or so clones, with roughly 86% occurring only once. Input material: peripheral blood. The source is a woman aged 45-65 years with acute or convalescent COVID-19. Each CDR3 is given with its conserved first and last residue. A D gene is named only where the DNA matches it firmly. Clone sizes are given selectively: once, few, many, or a class where the clone is expanded.

v_gene	abundance	d_gene	j_gene	CDR3aa	CDR3nt
TRBV5-1	few	TRBD1	TRBJ1-1	CASSTGGDTEAFF	TGCGCCAGTTCGACAGGGGGGGACACTGAAGCTTTCTTT
TRBV11-2	-	-	TRBJ1-1	CASSLNSMNTEAFF	TGTGCCAGCAGCTTGAACAGTATGAACACTGAAGCTTTCTTT
TRBV19	-	TRBD2	TRBJ2-2	CASTTTSGGSTGELFF	TGTGCCAGTACCACGACTAGCGGGGGATCCACCGGGGAGCTGTTTTTT
TRBV6-5	-	-	TRBJ1-6	CASSPEVDHNSPLHF	TGTGCCAGCAGTCCGGAGGTCGACCATAATTCACCCCTCCACTTT
TRBV5-6	-	TRBD2	TRBJ2-7	CASSTSGSSYEQYF	TGTGCCAGCAGTACTAGCGGAAGCTCCTACGAGCAGTACTTC
TRBV7-9	-	-	TRBJ1-3	CASSHPGSSGNTIYF	TGTGCCAGCAGCCACCCGGGGAGCTCTGGAAACACCATATATTTT
TRBV21-1	-	-	TRBJ1-4	CASSNKDRVGTNEKLFF	TGTGCCAGCAGCAATAAGGACAGGGTGGGGACTAATGAAAAACTGTTTTTT
TRBV7-2	-	-	TRBJ1-2	CASSPAGGPYGYTF	TGTGCCAGCAGCCCGGCGGGGGGCCCCTATGGCTACACCTTC
TRBV6-5	-	TRBD1	TRBJ1-6	CASKQGARSPLHF	TGTGCCAGCAAACAGGGGGCCAGGTCACCCCTCCACTTT
TRBV6-5	few	-	TRBJ1-3	CASSPAGTVGNTIYF	TGTGCCAGCAGTCCGGCAGGAACGGTTGGAAACACCATATATTTT
TRBV3-1/TRBV3-2	-	-	TRBJ2-2	CASSPTGNTGELFF	TGTGCCAGCAGCCCGACAGGCAACACCGGGGAGCTGTTTTTT
TRBV7-9	-	-	TRBJ2-7	CASSSAGFAAYEQYF	TGTGCCAGCAGCTCGGCAGGGTTTGCAGCCTACGAGCAGTACTTC
TRBV19	few	-	TRBJ1-2	CASTMGGGLLYGYTF	TGTGCCAGTACCATGGGGGGAGGGCTATTGTATGGCTACACCTTC
TRBV5-1	once	TRBD2	TRBJ2-3	CASSPPSQPGTSGTDTQYF	TGCGCCAGCAGCCCCCCGTCGCAGCCCGGGACTAGCGGCACAGATACGCAGTATTTT
TRBV10-2	-	-	TRBJ1-2	CASSGARRGQRPYGYTF	TGCGCCAGCAGTGGAGCACGAAGAGGGCAGCGACCCTATGGCTACACCTTC
TRBV5-1	many	TRBD1	TRBJ1-1	CASTRTGENTEAFF	TGCGCCAGCACCAGGACAGGGGAGAACACTGAAGCTTTCTTT
TRBV6-2/TRBV6-3	-	-	TRBJ2-5	CASSYGRGLETQYF	TGTGCCAGCAGTTACGGCCGGGGTTTAGAGACCCAGTACTTC
TRBV10-3	-	TRBD1	TRBJ2-1	CAISLGQGYNEQFF	TGTGCCATCTCCTTAGGACAGGGCTACAATGAGCAGTTCTTC
TRBV7-6	-	-	TRBJ2-1	CASTPGSNLRNEQFF	TGTGCCAGCACCCCCGGGTCGAACTTACGCAATGAGCAGTTCTTC
TRBV12-3/TRBV12-4	-	TRBD1	TRBJ1-2	CASSAGTGVGYTF	TGTGCCAGCAGTGCCGGGACAGGGGTAGGCTACACCTTC
TRBV20-1	-	TRBD1	TRBJ1-1	CSASLVGQLEAFF	TGCAGTGCTAGTCTTGTGGGACAGTTAGAAGCTTTCTTT
TRBV9	-	-	TRBJ1-1	CASSFRDTEAFF	TGTGCCAGCAGCTTTCGGGACACTGAAGCTTTCTTT
TRBV5-1	once	-	TRBJ2-7	CASSLPGSSYEQYF	TGCGCCAGCAGCTTGCCCGGGTCATCCTACGAGCAGTACTTC
TRBV10-3	-	TRBD1	TRBJ2-5	CAINPGQGRETQYF	TGTGCCATCAACCCGGGACAGGGGAGGGAGACCCAGTACTTC
TRBV7-3	-	-	TRBJ2-3	CASSSRGDLTDTQYF	TGTGCCAGCAGCTCCCGCGGGGATCTCACAGATACGCAGTATTTT
TRBV25-1	-	-	TRBJ1-3	CASSPAAGNTIYF	TGTGCCAGCAGCCCCGCGGCTGGAAACACCATATATTTT
TRBV3-1/TRBV3-2	-	-	TRBJ1-1	CASSRAGEAFF	TGTGCCAGCAGCCGGGCAGGGGAAGCTTTCTTT
TRBV12-3/TRBV12-4	-	TRBD1	TRBJ1-2	CASSEQGADGYTF	TGTGCCAGCAGTGAACAGGGGGCTGATGGCTACACCTTC
TRBV24-1	once	TRBD2	TRBJ2-7	CATSEGGPYEQYF	TGTGCCACCAGTGAGGGAGGGCCCTACGAGCAGTACTTC
TRBV24-1	-	-	TRBJ2-3	CATSDIRQYTDTQYF	TGTGCCACCAGTGATATCCGACAGTACACAGATACGCAGTATTTT
TRBV30	-	TRBD1	TRBJ1-3	CAYEGQSSGNTIYF	TGTGCCTACGAGGGACAGTCCTCTGGAAACACCATATATTTT
TRBV5-4	-	-	TRBJ2-7	CASSLAGSDEQYF	TGTGCCAGCAGCTTGGCAGGGTCCGACGAGCAGTACTTC
TRBV6-5	once	-	TRBJ2-7	CASSYSTGLGEQYF	TGTGCCAGCAGTTACTCGACAGGATTGGGGGAGCAGTACTTC
TRBV7-2	-	TRBD2	TRBJ2-5	CASSSTVSNGRKTQYF	TGTGCCAGCAGCTCTACCGTATCAAACGGGAGGAAGACCCAGTACTTC
TRBV6-5	-	-	TRBJ2-7	CASSPNSYEQYF	TGTGCCAGCAGTCCCAACAGCTACGAGCAGTACTTC
TRBV12-3/TRBV12-4	-	-	TRBJ1-1	CASLGGGRTEAFF	TGTGCCTCGCTCGGGGGCGGGAGGACTGAAGCTTTCTTT
TRBV5-1	few	-	TRBJ1-4	CASSLASYGGDEKLFF	TGCGCCAGCAGCTTGGCCTCGTACGGGGGGGATGAAAAACTGTTTTTT